A selection of T cell receptor beta chains follows, all from one sample in a study of blood T cell repertoires in COVID-19. Libraries were prepared by immunoSEQ multiplex PCR; TCRdb keeps only in-frame clonotypes and omits some of them. The data hold roughly 400,000 clones, with around 87% observed a single time. What was sequenced was peripheral blood. These receptors came from a woman aged 55-70 years with COVID-19, enrolled during active disease. CDR3s include the opening cysteine and the closing phenylalanine or tryptophan. A D gene is named only where the DNA matches it firmly. Not all rows give a size; the values are once, few, many and, for expanded clones, a class.

CDR3 DNA,CDR3 protein,V gene,clone size,D gene,J gene
TGTGCCATCAAACAGGGTAGGATGAACACTGAAGCTTTCTTT,CAIKQGRMNTEAFF,TRBV10-3,NA,NA,TRBJ1-1
TGTGCCAGCAGAGGGACAGGAAGCTCTGGGGCCAACGTCCTGACTTTC,CASRGTGSSGANVLTF,TRBV5-8,NA,TRBD1,TRBJ2-6
TGTGCCAGCTCCTATGGGACAGTGAATTCACCCCTCCACTTT,CASSYGTVNSPLHF,TRBV18,NA,TRBD1,TRBJ1-6
TGTGCCAGCAGTGAAGCCGGACAGGGGAACTATGGCTACACCTTC,CASSEAGQGNYGYTF,TRBV6-1,NA,TRBD1,TRBJ1-2
TGTGCCAGCAGCGGAACCGGGACAGGGGGCGCGGGTACGCAGTATTTT,CASSGTGTGGAGTQYF,TRBV5-6,NA,TRBD1,TRBJ2-3
TGTGCCAGCTCCCCGGACAGGGCCGGGGGCTACACCTTC,CASSPDRAGGYTF,TRBV18,NA,TRBD1,TRBJ1-2
TGTGCCAGTAGTTTAGCGGGGGGGCCCTACGAGCAGTACTTC,CASSLAGGPYEQYF,TRBV19,NA,TRBD2,TRBJ2-7
TGTGCCAGCAGTTTGGAGACAGGGGGCAGGGAAGGGGCCAACGTCCTGACTTTC,CASSLETGGREGANVLTF,TRBV27,NA,TRBD1,TRBJ2-6
TGTGCCAGCGGACAGGGGGATTACTCTGGAAACACCATATATTTT,CASGQGDYSGNTIYF,TRBV28,NA,TRBD1,TRBJ1-3
TGTGCCAGCTCACCTTGGGCAGGGGCCGAAGAAAAACTGTTTTTT,CASSPWAGAEEKLFF,TRBV18,NA,NA,TRBJ1-4
TGCGCCAGCAGCCAAGTCGACAGGGAGACAGATACGCAGTATTTT,CASSQVDRETDTQYF,TRBV4-1,NA,TRBD1,TRBJ2-3
TGTGCCAGCAGTGAAACGACAGGGAGCTTGTTTGCTTTCTTT,CASSETTGSLFAFF,TRBV2,NA,TRBD1,TRBJ1-1
TGTGCCACACAGGGTGAACCCTATAATTCACCCCTCCACTTT,CATQGEPYNSPLHF,TRBV2,NA,NA,TRBJ1-6
TGTGCCAGCAGAACCGGGATGACTGGAAACACCACATATTTT,CASRTGMTGNTTYF,TRBV6-6,once,NA,TRBJ1-3
TGTGCCAGCACCGGACAGGCCCAAGTCTCTGGCTACACCTTC,CASTGQAQVSGYTF,TRBV2,NA,TRBD1,TRBJ1-2
TGTGCCATCGGCGGGACAGGGGCCTACGAGCAGTACTTC,CAIGGTGAYEQYF,TRBV10-3,NA,TRBD1,TRBJ2-7
TGTGCCAGCAGTCCCCTCGGAGCGGGCGGCCGCAATGAGCAGTTCTTC,CASSPLGAGGRNEQFF,TRBV27,NA,NA,TRBJ2-1
TGTGCCAGCAATCTAGCGGGGAACACCGGGGAGCTGTTTTTT,CASNLAGNTGELFF,TRBV2,few,TRBD2,TRBJ2-2
TGCGCCAGCAGCCCGCTAGCGGGGGGCGCTAATGAGCAGTTCTTC,CASSPLAGGANEQFF,TRBV5-1,NA,TRBD2,TRBJ2-1
TGTGCCAGCAGTTACTCGGGACAGGGGCACTCACCCCTCCACTTT,CASSYSGQGHSPLHF,TRBV6-5,NA,TRBD1,TRBJ1-6
TGTGCCAGCAGCTTCGGTGATTATGGCTACACCTTC,CASSFGDYGYTF,TRBV7-9,NA,NA,TRBJ1-2
TGTGCCAGCAGCCTAAGCTTGCGGGGGCCTGAAGCTTTCTTT,CASSLSLRGPEAFF,TRBV14,NA,NA,TRBJ1-1
TGCGCCAGCAGTGAGTTGAGGGATCATGAGCAGTTCTTC,CASSELRDHEQFF,TRBV10-2,NA,NA,TRBJ2-1
TGTGCCACCAGTTCTCCGGGACAGGGAAACGATGAGCAGTTCTTC,CATSSPGQGNDEQFF,TRBV24-1,NA,TRBD1,TRBJ2-1
TGTGCCAGCAGTGCTAAGCCCCGGGATGGGGCCAACGTCCTGACTTTC,CASSAKPRDGANVLTF,TRBV6-1,NA,NA,TRBJ2-6
TGTGCCAGCAGCCAAGGGGCGGGGGGGCGAGAGACCCAGTACTTC,CASSQGAGGRETQYF,TRBV4-2,NA,TRBD2,TRBJ2-5
TGTGCCAGCAGCCAAGGGCTAGCGGGGGGTAGTGAGCAGTACTTC,CASSQGLAGGSEQYF,TRBV3-1/TRBV3-2,NA,TRBD2,TRBJ2-7
TGTGCCAGCAGTGAAGGAGGACAGTATGACTATGGCTACACCTTC,CASSEGGQYDYGYTF,TRBV2,NA,NA,TRBJ1-2
TGTGCCAGCAGTTTGGGGACAGGTGCCTACGAGCAGTACTTC,CASSLGTGAYEQYF,TRBV28,NA,TRBD1,TRBJ2-7
TGTGCCAGCAGCACAGGGGTCGCGAACACTGAAGCTTTCTTT,CASSTGVANTEAFF,TRBV6-5,NA,TRBD1,TRBJ1-1
TGCGCCAGCAGCTTTCGGCGTGGGCTCACAGATACGCAGTATTTT,CASSFRRGLTDTQYF,TRBV5-1,NA,NA,TRBJ2-3
TGTGCCAGCAGTTACTCGGGGCAGATGAATGAGGAACTGTTTTTT,CASSYSGQMNEELFF,TRBV6-5,NA,NA,TRBJ1-4
TGTGCCAGCAGCGTCACAGGGGGCGCTGGCACGAGCACCGGGGAGCTGTTTTTT,CASSVTGGAGTSTGELFF,TRBV7-3,NA,TRBD1,TRBJ2-2
TGTGCCATCAGAAGTGCTGGCTCAAACCAAGCTGAAGCTTTCTTT,CAIRSAGSNQAEAFF,TRBV10-3,NA,NA,TRBJ1-1
TGTGCCAGCAGGCCCCTAGCGGGGGCCCTCTCTGGGGCCAACGTCCTGACTTTC,CASRPLAGALSGANVLTF,TRBV28,NA,TRBD2,TRBJ2-6
TGTGCCAGCAGTTTCGGGCGGGGGGGCAACGAGCAGTACTTC,CASSFGRGGNEQYF,TRBV28,NA,TRBD2,TRBJ2-7
TGTGCCAGCAGTCCCTCAGTGGTCGTCTACGAGCAGTACTTC,CASSPSVVVYEQYF,TRBV6-6,NA,NA,TRBJ2-7